The TCR beta chain under discussion was sequenced for a study of blood T cell dynamics during melanoma immunotherapy. Looking at the study overall: Patients with metastatic melanoma got pembrolizumab or nivolumab-ipilimumab as first-line care.

Described time point: pre-treatment baseline. Prior systemic cancer therapy, immunosuppressant use and other active malignancies excluded patients. Remarks on this clone: The antigen is not known.

CDR1 and CDR2 from the germline V gene are SGDLS and YYNGEE. Trimming removed 0 bases from V and 3 bases from J, with 10 bases in between. The length of the CDR3 is 14 residues. Study findings and constraints: Whether repertoire-driving clones were melanoma-specific could not be determined.

This table comes from immunoSEQ multiplex PCR, and its TCRdb copy is limited to in-frame clones, with some not included. The sample carries about 9,900 clones, 65% to 90% recorded once. The material was blood, obtained from a patient treated with checkpoint blockade. This receptor was taken from a human donor with melanoma. This chain connects TRBV9 to TRBJ2-7; D is uncertain. CDR3 sequence (DNA): TGTGCCAGCAGCGTAGCCATGGGGTTCTACGAGCAGTACTTC. It yields the protein CASSVAMGFYEQYF.